The present entry profiles one T cell receptor beta chain with its context. CDR3 size: 13 residues. Germline values: CDR1 SGDLS, CDR2 YYNGEE. Trimming left V 6 bases short and J 5 bases short, with 12 bases between. This sample stems from a study of blood T cell repertoires in COVID-19. Overall study context: From the United States, Italy and Spain came samples of acute and convalescent COVID-19. PBMCs, B-cell-depleted T cells, or T cells were the source of the cDNA or gDNA that made up the material.

In the study's own analysis: Reference gene primer amplification in the assay estimated nucleated cell counts. Assay: immunoSEQ multiplex PCR; the TCRdb copy retains only in-frame clones and omits some. V and J calls and clone size are given by that table; D and trimming were obtained from the DNA. The repertoire has about 120,000 clones, 83% of them found once; the top ten carry 5.5% to 6.5%. This clonotype was sampled from a man of 80 years or more with active or convalescent COVID-19. The chain carries TRBV9 and TRBJ1-3; TRBD1 is a possible D gene (6 bases). Material: peripheral blood. The CDR3 loop reads CASTGQTRNTIYF. In DNA, the CDR3 is TGTGCCAGCACCGGACAGACCCGAAACACCATATATTTT.